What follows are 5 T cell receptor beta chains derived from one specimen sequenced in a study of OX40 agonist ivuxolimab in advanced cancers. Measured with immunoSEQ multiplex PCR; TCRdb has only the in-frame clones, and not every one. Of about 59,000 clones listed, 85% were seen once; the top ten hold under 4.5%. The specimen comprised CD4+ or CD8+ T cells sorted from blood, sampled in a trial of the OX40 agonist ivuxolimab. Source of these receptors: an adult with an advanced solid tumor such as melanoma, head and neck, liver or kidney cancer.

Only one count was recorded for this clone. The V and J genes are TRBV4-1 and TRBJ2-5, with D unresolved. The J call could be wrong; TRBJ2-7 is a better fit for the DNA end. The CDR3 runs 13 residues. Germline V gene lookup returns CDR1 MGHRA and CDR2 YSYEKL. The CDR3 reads CASSQLPGDEQYF. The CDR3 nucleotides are TGCGCCAGCAGCCAACTCCCGGGTGACGAGCAGTACTTC.

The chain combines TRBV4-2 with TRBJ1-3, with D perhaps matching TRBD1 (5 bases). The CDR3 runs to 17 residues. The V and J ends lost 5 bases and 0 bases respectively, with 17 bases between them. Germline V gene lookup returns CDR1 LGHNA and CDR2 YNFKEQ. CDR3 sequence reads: CASSLEAGGSSGNTIYF. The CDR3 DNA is TGTGCCAGCAGCTTGGAAGCGGGGGGGAGCTCTGGAAACACCATATATTTT.

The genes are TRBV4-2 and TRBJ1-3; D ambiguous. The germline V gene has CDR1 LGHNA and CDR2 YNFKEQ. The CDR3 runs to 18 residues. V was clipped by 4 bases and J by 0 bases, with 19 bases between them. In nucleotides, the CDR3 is TGTGCCAGCAGCCCAGAGGACGGAGGGAATGGCTCTGGAAACACCATATATTTT. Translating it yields CASSPEDGGNGSGNTIYF.

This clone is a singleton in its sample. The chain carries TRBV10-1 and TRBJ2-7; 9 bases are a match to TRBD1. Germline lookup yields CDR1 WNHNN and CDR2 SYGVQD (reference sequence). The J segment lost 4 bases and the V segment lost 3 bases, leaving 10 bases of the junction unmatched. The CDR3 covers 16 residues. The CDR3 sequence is CASSDRPGTGTYEQYF. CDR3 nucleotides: TGCGCCAGCAGTGACCGCCCCGGGACAGGGACTTACGAGCAGTACTTC.

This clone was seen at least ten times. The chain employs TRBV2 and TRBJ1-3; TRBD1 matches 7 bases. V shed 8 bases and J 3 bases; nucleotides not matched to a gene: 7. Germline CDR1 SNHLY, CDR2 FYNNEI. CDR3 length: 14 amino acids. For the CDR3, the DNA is TGTGCCAGCCGTCCCGGGACAGTTGGAAACACCATATATTTT. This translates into CASRPGTVGNTIYF. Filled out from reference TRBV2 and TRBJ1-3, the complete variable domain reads EPEVTQTPSHQVTQMGQEVILRCVPISNHLYFYWYRQILGQKVEFLVSFYNNEISEKSEIFDDQFSVERPDGSNFTLKIRSTKLEDSAMYFCASRPGTVGNTIYFGEGSWLTVV.